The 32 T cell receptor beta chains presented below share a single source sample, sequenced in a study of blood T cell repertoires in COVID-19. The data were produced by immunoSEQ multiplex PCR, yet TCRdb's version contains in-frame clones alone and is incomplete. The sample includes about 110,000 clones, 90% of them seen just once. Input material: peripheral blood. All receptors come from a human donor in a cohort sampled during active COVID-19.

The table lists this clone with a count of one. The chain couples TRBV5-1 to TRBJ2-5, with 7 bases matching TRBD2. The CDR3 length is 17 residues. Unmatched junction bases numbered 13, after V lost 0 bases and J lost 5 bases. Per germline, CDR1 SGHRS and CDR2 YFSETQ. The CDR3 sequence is CASSLASRRERFETQYF. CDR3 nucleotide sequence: TGCGCCAGCAGCTTGGCCTCGCGGCGGGAGAGGTTTGAGACCCAGTACTTC.

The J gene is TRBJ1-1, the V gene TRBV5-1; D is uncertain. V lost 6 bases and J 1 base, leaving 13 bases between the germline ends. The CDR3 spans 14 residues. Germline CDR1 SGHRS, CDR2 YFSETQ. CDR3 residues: CASTLSSGNTEAFF. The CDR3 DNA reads TGCGCCAGCACCCTATCGTCAGGGAACACTGAAGCTTTCTTT.

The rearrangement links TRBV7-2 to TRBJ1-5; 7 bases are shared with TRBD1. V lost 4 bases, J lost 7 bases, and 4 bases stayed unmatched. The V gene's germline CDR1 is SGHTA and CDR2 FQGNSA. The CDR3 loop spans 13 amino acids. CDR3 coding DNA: TGTGCCAGCAGCTCACAGGGGCGCCAGCCCCAGCATTTT. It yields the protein CASSSQGRQPQHF.

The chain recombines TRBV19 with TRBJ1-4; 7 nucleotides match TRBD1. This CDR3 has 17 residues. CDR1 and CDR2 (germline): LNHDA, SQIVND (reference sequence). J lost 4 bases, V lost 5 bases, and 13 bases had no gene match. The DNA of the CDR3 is TGTGCCAGTAGTGCCCTGCCAGGGGGACGGATTAATGAAAAACTGTTTTTT. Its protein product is CASSALPGGRINEKLFF.

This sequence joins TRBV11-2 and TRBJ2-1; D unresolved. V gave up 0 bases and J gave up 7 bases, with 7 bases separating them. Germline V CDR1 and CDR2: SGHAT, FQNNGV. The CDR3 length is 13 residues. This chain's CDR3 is CASSLETPNEQFF. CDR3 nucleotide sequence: TGTGCCAGCAGCTTAGAGACACCAAATGAGCAGTTCTTC.

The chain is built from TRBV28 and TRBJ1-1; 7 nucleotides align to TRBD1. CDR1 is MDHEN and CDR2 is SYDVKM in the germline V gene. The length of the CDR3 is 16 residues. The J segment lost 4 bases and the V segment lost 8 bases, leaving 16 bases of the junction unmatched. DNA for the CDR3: TGTGCCAGCGTCCCCGGGACAGCATTCTGGAGCACTGAAGCTTTCTTT. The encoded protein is CASVPGTAFWSTEAFF.

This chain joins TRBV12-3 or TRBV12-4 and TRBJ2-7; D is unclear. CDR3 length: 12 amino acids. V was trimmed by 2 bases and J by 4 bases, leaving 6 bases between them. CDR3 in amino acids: CASSLTRYEQYF. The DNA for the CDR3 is TGTGCCAGCAGTTTAACCCGGTACGAGCAGTACTTC.

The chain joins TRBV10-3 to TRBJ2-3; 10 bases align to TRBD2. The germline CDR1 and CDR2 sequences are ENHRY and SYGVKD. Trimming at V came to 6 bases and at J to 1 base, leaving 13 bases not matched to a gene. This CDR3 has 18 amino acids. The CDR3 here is CAISTLPLAGRGTDTQYF. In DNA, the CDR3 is TGTGCCATCAGCACCCTACCACTAGCGGGGAGGGGCACAGATACGCAGTATTTT.

In nucleotides, the CDR3 is TGTGCCAGCAGCTCTGGGGACAGGGGGATAATAGAGACCCAGTACTTC. Its translation: CASSSGDRGIIETQYF. The rearrangement uses TRBV5-4 and TRBJ2-5, with TRBD1 matching 11 bases. The CDR3 covers 16 residues. V was pared by 3 bases and J by 4 bases, with 8 bases of the junction left unmatched. Germline V gene sequence: CDR1 SGHNT, CDR2 YYREEE (reference sequence).

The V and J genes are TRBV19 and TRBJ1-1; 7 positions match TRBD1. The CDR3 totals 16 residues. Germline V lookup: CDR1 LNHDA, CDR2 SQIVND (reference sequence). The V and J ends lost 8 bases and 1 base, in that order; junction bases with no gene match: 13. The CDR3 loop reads CASSPRTGLGNTEAFF. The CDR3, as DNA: TGTGCCAGTTCCCCAAGGACAGGACTCGGGAACACTGAAGCTTTCTTT.

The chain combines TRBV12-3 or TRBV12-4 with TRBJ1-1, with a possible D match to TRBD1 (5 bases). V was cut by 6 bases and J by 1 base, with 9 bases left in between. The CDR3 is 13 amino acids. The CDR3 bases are TGTGCCAGCAGCCTGACAGAGAACACTGAAGCTTTCTTT. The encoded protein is CASSLTENTEAFF.

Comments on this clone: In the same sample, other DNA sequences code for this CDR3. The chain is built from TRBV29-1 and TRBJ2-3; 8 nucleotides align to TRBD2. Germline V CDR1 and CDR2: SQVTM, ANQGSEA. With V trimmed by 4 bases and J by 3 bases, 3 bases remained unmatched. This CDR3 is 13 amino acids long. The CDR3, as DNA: TGCAGCGTTGCGGGGGGGCAAACAGATACGCAGTATTTT. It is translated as CSVAGGQTDTQYF.

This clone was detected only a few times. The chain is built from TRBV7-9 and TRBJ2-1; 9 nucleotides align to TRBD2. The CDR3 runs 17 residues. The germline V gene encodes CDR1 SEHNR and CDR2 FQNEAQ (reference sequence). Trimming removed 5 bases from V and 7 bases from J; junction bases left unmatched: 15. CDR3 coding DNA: TGTGCCAGCAGCCCCCGGGCTAGCGGGGTAACCTGGAATGAGCAGTTCTTC. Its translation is CASSPRASGVTWNEQFF.

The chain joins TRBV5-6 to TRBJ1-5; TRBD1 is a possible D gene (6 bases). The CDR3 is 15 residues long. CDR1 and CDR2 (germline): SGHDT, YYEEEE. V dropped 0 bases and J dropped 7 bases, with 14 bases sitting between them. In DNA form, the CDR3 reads TGTGCCAGCAGCTTGGCGGGGGGGCGCGGGCAGCCCCAGCATTTT. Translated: CASSLAGGRGQPQHF.

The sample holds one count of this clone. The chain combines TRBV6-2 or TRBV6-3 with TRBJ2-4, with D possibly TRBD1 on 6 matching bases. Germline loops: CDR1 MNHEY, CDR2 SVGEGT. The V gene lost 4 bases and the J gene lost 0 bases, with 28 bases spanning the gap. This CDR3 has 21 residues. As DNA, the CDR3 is TGTGCCAGCAGTTTCTTTCTTAACTCAGGGACACCCGGGCAAGCCAAAAACATTCAGTACTTC. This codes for CASSFFLNSGTPGQAKNIQYF.

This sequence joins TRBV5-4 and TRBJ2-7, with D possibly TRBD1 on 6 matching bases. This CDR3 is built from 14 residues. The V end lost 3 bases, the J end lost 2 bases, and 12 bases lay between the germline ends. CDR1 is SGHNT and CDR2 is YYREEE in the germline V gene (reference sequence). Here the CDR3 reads CASSWTDRTYEQYF. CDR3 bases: TGTGCCAGCAGCTGGACGGACAGAACCTACGAGCAGTACTTC.

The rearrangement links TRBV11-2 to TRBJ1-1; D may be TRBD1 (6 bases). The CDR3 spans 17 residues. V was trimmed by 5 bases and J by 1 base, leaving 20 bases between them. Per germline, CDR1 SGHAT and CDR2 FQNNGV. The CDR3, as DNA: TGTGCCAGCAGCCGAGAACAGGGAAGACGGGGGAACACTGAAGCTTTCTTT. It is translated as CASSREQGRRGNTEAFF.

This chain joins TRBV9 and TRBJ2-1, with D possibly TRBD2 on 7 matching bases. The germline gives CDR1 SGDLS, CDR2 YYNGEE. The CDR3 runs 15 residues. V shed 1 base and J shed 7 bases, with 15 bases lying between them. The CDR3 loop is CASSVPAGAVNEQFF. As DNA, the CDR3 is TGTGCCAGCAGCGTACCCGCGGGGGCCGTAAATGAGCAGTTCTTC.

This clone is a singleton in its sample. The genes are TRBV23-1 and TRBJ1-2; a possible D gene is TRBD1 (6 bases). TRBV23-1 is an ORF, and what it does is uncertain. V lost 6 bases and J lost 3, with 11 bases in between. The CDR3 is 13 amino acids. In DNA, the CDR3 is TGCGCCAGCAGACCGACAGGTGACTATGGCTACACCTTC. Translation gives CASRPTGDYGYTF.

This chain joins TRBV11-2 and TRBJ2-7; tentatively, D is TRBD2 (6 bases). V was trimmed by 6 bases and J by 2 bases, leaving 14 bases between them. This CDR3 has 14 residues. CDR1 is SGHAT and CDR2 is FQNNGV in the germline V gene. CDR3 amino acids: CASRKPGRTYEQYF. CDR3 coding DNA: TGTGCCAGCAGAAAGCCCGGGAGAACCTACGAGCAGTACTTC.

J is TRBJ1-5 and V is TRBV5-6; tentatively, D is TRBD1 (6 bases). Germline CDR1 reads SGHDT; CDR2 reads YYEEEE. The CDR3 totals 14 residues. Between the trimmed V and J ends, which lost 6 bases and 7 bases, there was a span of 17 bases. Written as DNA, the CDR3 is TGTGCCAGCACCCTGGGAGGGGGGGGACAGCCCCAGCATTTT. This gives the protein CASTLGGGGQPQHF.

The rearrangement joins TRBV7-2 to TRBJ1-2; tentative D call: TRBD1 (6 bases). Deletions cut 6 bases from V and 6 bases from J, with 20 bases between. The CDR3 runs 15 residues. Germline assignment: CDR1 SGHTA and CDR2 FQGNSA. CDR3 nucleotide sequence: TGTGCCAGCAGTTCCCTGACAGGACTCTCTAATGGCTACACCTTC. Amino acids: CASSSLTGLSNGYTF.

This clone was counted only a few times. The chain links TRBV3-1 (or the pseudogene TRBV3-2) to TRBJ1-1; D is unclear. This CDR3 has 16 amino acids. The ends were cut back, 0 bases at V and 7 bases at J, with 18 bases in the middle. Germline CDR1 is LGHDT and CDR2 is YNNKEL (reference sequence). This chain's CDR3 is CASSQDPEYIGDEAFF. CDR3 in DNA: TGTGCCAGCAGCCAAGACCCTGAGTATATCGGGGATGAAGCTTTCTTT.

The CDR3: CASSSGNRGRDEQFF. The DNA for the CDR3 is TGTGCCAGCAGCTCAGGCAACAGGGGGAGAGATGAGCAGTTCTTC. V gene TRBV7-3 combines with J gene TRBJ2-1; 8 bases fit TRBD1. Germline V gene sequence: CDR1 SGHTA, CDR2 FQGTGA. V lost 4 bases, J lost 8 bases, and 10 bases stayed unmatched. The CDR3 has 15 amino acids.

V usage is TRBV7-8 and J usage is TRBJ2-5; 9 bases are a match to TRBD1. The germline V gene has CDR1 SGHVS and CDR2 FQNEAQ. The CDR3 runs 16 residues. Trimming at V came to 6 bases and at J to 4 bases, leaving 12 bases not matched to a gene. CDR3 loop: CASRQNRGRIGETQYF. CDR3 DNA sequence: TGTGCCAGCAGGCAAAACAGGGGGCGAATTGGAGAGACCCAGTACTTC.

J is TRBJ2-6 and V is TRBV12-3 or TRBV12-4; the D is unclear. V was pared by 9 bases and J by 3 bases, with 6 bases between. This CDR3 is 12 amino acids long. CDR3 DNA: TGTGCCAGACCCAGTGGGGCCAACGTCCTGACTTTC. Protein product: CARPSGANVLTF.

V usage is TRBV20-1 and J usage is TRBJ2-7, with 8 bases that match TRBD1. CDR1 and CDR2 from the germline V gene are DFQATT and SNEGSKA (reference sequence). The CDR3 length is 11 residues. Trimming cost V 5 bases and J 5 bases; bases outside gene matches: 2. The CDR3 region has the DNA TGCAGTGCTGGGGGACAGGACGAGCAGTACTTC. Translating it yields CSAGGQDEQYF.

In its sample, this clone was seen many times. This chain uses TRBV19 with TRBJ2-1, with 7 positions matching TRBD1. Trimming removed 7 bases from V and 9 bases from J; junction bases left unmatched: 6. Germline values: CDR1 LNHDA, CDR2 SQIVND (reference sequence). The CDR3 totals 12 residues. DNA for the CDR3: TGTGCCAGTACCTCAGGACAGGCTGAGCAGTTCTTC. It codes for CASTSGQAEQFF.

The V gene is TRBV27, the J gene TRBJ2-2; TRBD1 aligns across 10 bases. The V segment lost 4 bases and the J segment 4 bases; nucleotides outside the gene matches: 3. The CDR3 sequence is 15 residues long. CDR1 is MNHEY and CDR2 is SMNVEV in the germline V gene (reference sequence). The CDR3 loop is CASSSGTGVTGELFF. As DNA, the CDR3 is TGTGCCAGCAGTTCCGGGACAGGGGTCACCGGGGAGCTGTTTTTT.

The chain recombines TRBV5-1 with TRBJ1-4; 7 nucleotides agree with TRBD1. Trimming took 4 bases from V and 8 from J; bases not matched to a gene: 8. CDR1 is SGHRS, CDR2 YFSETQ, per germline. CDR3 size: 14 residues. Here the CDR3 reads CASSRGQLHEKLFF. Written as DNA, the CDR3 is TGCGCCAGCAGCAGGGGACAGCTACACGAAAAACTGTTTTTT.

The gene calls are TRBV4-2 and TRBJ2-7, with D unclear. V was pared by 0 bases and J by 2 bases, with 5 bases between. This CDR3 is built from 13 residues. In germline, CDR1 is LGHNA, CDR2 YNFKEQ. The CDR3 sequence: CASSQEPTYEQYF. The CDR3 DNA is TGTGCCAGCAGCCAAGAACCTACCTACGAGCAGTACTTC.

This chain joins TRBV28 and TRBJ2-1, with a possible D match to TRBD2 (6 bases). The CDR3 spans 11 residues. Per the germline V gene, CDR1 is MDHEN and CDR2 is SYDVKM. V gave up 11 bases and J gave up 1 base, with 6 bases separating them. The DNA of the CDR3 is TGTGCCGGAGGGTCCTACAATGAGCAGTTCTTC. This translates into CAGGSYNEQFF.